Listed below are T cell receptor beta chains from one sample, sequenced in a study of blood T cell repertoires in COVID-19. Generated by immunoSEQ multiplex PCR, the TCRdb table keeps only in-frame clones and is missing some. The table includes some 220,000 clones, more than 70% detected once. Sequenced input: peripheral blood. All receptors derive from a human donor in a cohort sampled during active COVID-19. Both conserved end residues are part of each CDR3. The D gene is left open where the match is weak. Clone size is stated in some rows and not others, as once, few, many or a class when expanded.

clone_size	d_call	v_call	j_call	cdr3_aa	cdr3_nt
.	TRBD2	TRBV20-1	TRBJ2-3	CSASGQRGAGDTQYF	TGCAGTGCTAGTGGCCAGCGGGGGGCAGGAGATACGCAGTATTTT
.	TRBD1	TRBV15	TRBJ1-1	CATSRDPGDRGGNTEAFF	TGTGCCACCAGCAGAGATCCCGGGGACAGGGGGGGGAACACTGAAGCTTTCTTT
.	.	TRBV28	TRBJ1-5	CASSFGGQPQHF	TGTGCCAGCAGTTTTGGAGGTCAGCCCCAGCATTTT
.	.	TRBV9	TRBJ2-7	CASSVGGGDYEQYF	TGTGCCAGCAGCGTTGGAGGGGGGGACTACGAGCAGTACTTC
.	.	TRBV25-1	TRBJ1-2	CASSEYVEGTYGYTF	TGTGCCAGCAGTGAATATGTGGAGGGGACCTATGGCTACACCTTC
.	TRBD1	TRBV4-3	TRBJ1-2	CASSQDRQGVGYTF	TGCGCCAGCAGCCAAGATCGGCAGGGGGTTGGCTACACCTTC
.	.	TRBV29-1	TRBJ1-5	CSALTRGLDGSQPQHF	TGCAGCGCCCTTACAAGGGGTCTCGACGGAAGTCAGCCCCAGCATTTT
.	TRBD1	TRBV2	TRBJ1-2	CASSGRDRVNYGYTF	TGTGCCAGCAGTGGGCGGGACAGGGTAAACTATGGCTACACCTTC
many	.	TRBV12-3/TRBV12-4	TRBJ1-2	CASSEGDGYTF	TGTGCCAGCAGCGAGGGAGATGGCTACACCTTC
.	TRBD1	TRBV28	TRBJ1-5	CASLTGVSNQPQHF	TGTGCCAGTCTTACAGGGGTCTCGAATCAGCCCCAGCATTTT
.	TRBD1	TRBV5-1	TRBJ1-1	CASSFSGGDTEAFF	TGCGCCAGCAGCTTTTCAGGGGGAGACACTGAAGCTTTCTTT
.	.	TRBV28	TRBJ1-1	CASSFGAANEAFF	TGTGCCAGCAGTTTTGGGGCAGCGAATGAAGCTTTCTTT
.	.	TRBV2	TRBJ1-5	CASSEGTVSNQPQHF	TGTGCCAGCAGTGAAGGAACAGTAAGCAATCAGCCCCAGCATTTT
.	.	TRBV24-1	TRBJ1-2	CATSEKEWRGYTF	TGTGCCACCAGTGAAAAAGAGTGGAGGGGCTACACCTTC
.	TRBD1	TRBV6-5	TRBJ1-2	CASSSPGQGAYGYTF	TGTGCCAGCAGTTCCCCGGGACAGGGTGCCTATGGCTACACCTTC
.	.	TRBV10-3	TRBJ2-7	CAISESGYEQYF	TGTGCCATCAGTGAATCCGGCTACGAGCAGTACTTC
.	TRBD1	TRBV4-1	TRBJ2-1	CASSQGQGGNEQFF	TGCGCCAGCAGCCAGGGACAGGGAGGCAATGAGCAGTTCTTC
.	TRBD1	TRBV6-5	TRBJ1-1	CASSTQGATEAFF	TGTGCCAGCAGCACACAGGGGGCCACTGAAGCTTTCTTT
.	.	TRBV6-4	TRBJ2-5	CASSDSILQGPQETQYF	TGTGCCAGCAGTGACTCGATTCTGCAGGGGCCGCAAGAGACCCAGTACTTC
few	TRBD1	TRBV6-4	TRBJ1-3	CASPGGRGGNTIYF	TGTGCCAGCCCAGGGGGCAGGGGAGGAAACACCATATATTTT
once	.	TRBV7-8	TRBJ2-1	CASSAPGWRGETGHNEQFF	TGTGCCAGCAGCGCCCCTGGTTGGAGGGGAGAAACAGGCCACAATGAGCAGTTCTTC
.	TRBD2	TRBV28	TRBJ2-1	CASSFGLWVAGPSYNEQFF	TGTGCCAGCAGTTTTGGGCTTTGGGTAGCGGGACCCTCCTACAATGAGCAGTTCTTC
few	TRBD2	TRBV24-1	TRBJ2-5	CATSRTWTSGGQSSPETQYF	TGTGCCACTAGCCGAACTTGGACTAGCGGGGGGCAATCCTCTCCCGAGACCCAGTACTTC
.	.	TRBV7-8	TRBJ2-7	CASSPTGVSYEQYF	TGTGCCAGCAGCCCGACAGGCGTTTCCTACGAGCAGTACTTC
few	TRBD1	TRBV7-2	TRBJ1-6	CASSSGTVSLHF	TGTGCCAGCAGCTCGGGGACAGTCTCCCTCCACTTT
.	.	TRBV4-3	TRBJ1-1	CASAELTGGNTEAFF	TGCGCCAGCGCTGAATTGACCGGAGGGAACACTGAAGCTTTCTTT
.	.	TRBV5-1	TRBJ2-2	CASSLEFRQETGELFF	TGCGCCAGCAGCTTGGAGTTCAGACAAGAGACCGGGGAGCTGTTTTTT
.	.	TRBV4-1	TRBJ1-5	CASSPRGGASNQPQHF	TGCGCCAGCAGCCCAAGAGGGGGGGCAAGCAATCAGCCCCAGCATTTT
.	TRBD1	TRBV28	TRBJ1-2	CASSTRTGPSAGYTF	TGTGCCAGCAGTACCCGGACAGGGCCCTCGGCTGGCTACACCTTC
.	TRBD2	TRBV5-1	TRBJ2-3	CASQKSSGSADTQYF	TGCGCCAGCCAAAAATCTAGCGGGAGTGCAGATACGCAGTATTTT
.	TRBD2	TRBV4-1	TRBJ2-1	CASSPEWASGGAYNEQFF	TGCGCCAGCAGCCCGGAATGGGCTAGCGGGGGGGCGTACAATGAGCAGTTCTTC
.	.	TRBV7-9	TRBJ2-4	CASSLSSNIQYF	TGTGCCAGCAGCTTATCCAGTAACATTCAGTACTTC
.	TRBD2	TRBV4-2	TRBJ2-1	CASSQGTSGQTYNEQFF	TGTGCCAGCAGCCAAGGGACTAGCGGGCAGACCTACAATGAGCAGTTCTTC
once	.	TRBV3-1/TRBV3-2	TRBJ2-6	CASSQGESSGANVLTF	TGTGCCAGCAGCCAAGGAGAGAGCTCTGGGGCCAACGTCCTGACTTTC
.	TRBD1	TRBV5-4	TRBJ1-2	CASSLPTWSSSGTGHYGYTF	TGTGCCAGCAGCTTGCCCACGTGGAGTTCCTCAGGGACAGGACACTATGGCTACACCTTC
.	TRBD1	TRBV15	TRBJ1-1	CATSRDRVLTEAFF	TGTGCCACCAGCAGGGACAGGGTTCTGACTGAAGCTTTCTTT
.	TRBD1	TRBV27	TRBJ1-6	CATRRGQTQNSPLHF	TGTGCCACCCGACGGGGACAGACACAAAATTCACCCCTCCACTTT
.	.	TRBV11-1	TRBJ2-5	CASSLGRYTEWETQYF	TGTGCCAGCAGCTTAGGGAGGTATACCGAGTGGGAGACCCAGTACTTC
few	TRBD1	TRBV28	TRBJ1-5	CALSPGGRSYGNQPQHF	TGTGCCCTTAGCCCAGGGGGCAGGTCCTATGGCAATCAGCCCCAGCATTTT